This T cell receptor (beta chain) was sequenced for a study of T-cell reconstitution after alpha-beta-depleted transplantation in children. Trimming pared 3 bases from V and 7 bases from J, leaving 16 bases between. This CDR3 has 14 amino acids. Germline values: CDR1 SGHTA, CDR2 FQGNSA. Molecular barcoding with unique molecular identifiers was used for the TCRbeta library. TCRdb recomputed calls from the PCR reads with MiXCR, one row per CDR3 protein. This sample has almost 500,000 distinct CDR3 sequences, with over 9.5% found just once. This clonotype came up a few times. Its antigen remains unidentified. General study points: Surviving recipient cells, namely T cells and thymic progenitors, were the source of high day-60 TCRbeta diversity in some patients. Two months or so post-transplant, alpha-beta T cells reportedly derived from several hundred expanded graft clones.

The clonotype comes from a child aged 2 to 9 with inherited bone marrow failure, due to receive a stem cell transplant. The V gene is TRBV7-2, the J gene TRBJ2-7; D possibly uses TRBD1 or TRBD2 (5 bases each). The sequencing used PBMCs, collected before TCRalphabeta/CD19-depleted stem cell transplant. The DNA of the CDR3 is TGTGCCAGCAGCTTGAGAGCAACGGGACCTGAGCAGTACTTC. Its translation is CASSLRATGPEQYF.